This T cell receptor beta chain was recovered during a study of cytomegalovirus exposure and HLA in healthy donors. Turning to this clone: What it binds is not known.

The study, taken as a whole, reports: The HLA-A and HLA-B alleles of most subjects were reportedly predicted accurately from TCR beta sequences.

PCR amplification relied on 60 Vbeta primers (plus 13 Jbeta primers). Measured with immunoSEQ multiplex PCR; TCRdb has only the in-frame clones, and not every one. The sample has fewer than 250,000 clones; less than 85% are singletons. It was healthy bone marrow donors who served as donors. Germline V gene sequence: CDR1 SGHVS, CDR2 FNYEAQ. V gave up 5 bases and J gave up 8 bases; unmatched junction bases: 10. The CDR3 runs to 15 residues. The genes are TRBV7-6 and TRBJ2-1; 9 bases are a match to TRBD2. Sequencing used PBMCs. The receptor comes from a man between 18 and 35 years old in good health and CMV-seronegative. CDR3 DNA sequence: TGTGCCAGCAGCACTTGGGGCGGGAGGGGGGATGAGCAGTTCTTC. This codes for CASSTWGGRGDEQFF.